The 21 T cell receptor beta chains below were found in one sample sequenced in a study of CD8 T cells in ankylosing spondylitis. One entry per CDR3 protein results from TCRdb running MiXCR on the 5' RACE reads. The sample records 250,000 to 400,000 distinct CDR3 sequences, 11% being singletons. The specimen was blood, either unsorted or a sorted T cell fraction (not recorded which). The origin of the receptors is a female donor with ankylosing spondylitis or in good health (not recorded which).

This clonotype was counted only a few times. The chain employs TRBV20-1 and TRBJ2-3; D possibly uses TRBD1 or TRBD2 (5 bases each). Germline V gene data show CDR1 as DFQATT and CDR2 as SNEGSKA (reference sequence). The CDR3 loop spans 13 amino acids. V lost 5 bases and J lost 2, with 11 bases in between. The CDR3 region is CSAPGGPTDTQYF. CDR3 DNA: TGCAGTGCTCCTGGGGGACCCACAGATACGCAGTATTTT.

The DNA for the CDR3 is TGTGCCAGCAGCTTCTCGACTAGCGGGGGCGACACAGATACGCAGTATTTT. Amino acids: CASSFSTSGGDTDTQYF. The V call is TRBV7-8, the J call TRBJ2-3; 12 nucleotides line up with TRBD2. Trimming removed 3 bases from V and 2 bases from J; junction bases left unmatched: 6. Germline V lookup: CDR1 SGHVS, CDR2 FQNEAQ. The CDR3 length is 17 residues.

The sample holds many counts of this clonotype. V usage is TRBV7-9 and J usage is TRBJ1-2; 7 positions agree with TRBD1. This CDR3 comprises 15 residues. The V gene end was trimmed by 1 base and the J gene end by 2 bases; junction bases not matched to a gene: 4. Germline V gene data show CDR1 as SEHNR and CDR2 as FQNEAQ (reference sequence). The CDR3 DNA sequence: TGTGCCAGCAGCTTAGTGGAGGGACAGAACTATGGCTACACCTTC. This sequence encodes CASSLVEGQNYGYTF.

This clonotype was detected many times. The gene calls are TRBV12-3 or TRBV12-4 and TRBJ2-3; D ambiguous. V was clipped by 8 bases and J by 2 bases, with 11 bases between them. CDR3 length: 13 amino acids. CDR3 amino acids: CASGPGVTDTQYF. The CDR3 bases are TGTGCCAGCGGTCCGGGCGTCACAGATACGCAGTATTTT.

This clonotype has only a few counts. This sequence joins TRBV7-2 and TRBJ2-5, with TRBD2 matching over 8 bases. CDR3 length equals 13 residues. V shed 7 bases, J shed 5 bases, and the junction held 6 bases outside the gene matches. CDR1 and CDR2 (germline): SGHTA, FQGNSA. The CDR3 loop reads CASKAGVWETQYF. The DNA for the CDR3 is TGTGCCAGCAAAGCGGGAGTTTGGGAGACCCAGTACTTC.

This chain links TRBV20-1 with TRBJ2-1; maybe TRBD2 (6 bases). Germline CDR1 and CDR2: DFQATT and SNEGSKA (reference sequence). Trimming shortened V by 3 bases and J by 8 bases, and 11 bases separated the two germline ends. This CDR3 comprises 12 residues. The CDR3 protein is CSASGSGDEQFF. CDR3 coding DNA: TGCAGTGCTAGCGGGTCGGGGGATGAGCAGTTCTTC.

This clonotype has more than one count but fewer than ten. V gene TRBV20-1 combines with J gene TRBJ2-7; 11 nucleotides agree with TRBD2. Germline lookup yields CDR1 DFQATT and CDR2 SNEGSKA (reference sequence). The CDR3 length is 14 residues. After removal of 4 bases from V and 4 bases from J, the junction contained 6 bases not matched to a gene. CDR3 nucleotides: TGCAGTGCTACTTCGGGACTAGCGGCATACGAGCAGTACTTC. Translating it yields CSATSGLAAYEQYF.

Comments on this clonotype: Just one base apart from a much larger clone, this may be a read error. In nucleotides, the CDR3 is TGCAGAGCTAGCCGGACCGGAGGCACCTACGAGCAGTACTTC. It specifies CRASRTGGTYEQYF. The chain couples TRBV20-1 to TRBJ2-7, with D possibly TRBD2 on 5 matching bases. Germline V lookup: CDR1 DFQATT, CDR2 SNEGSKA (reference sequence). This CDR3 has 14 amino acids.

For the CDR3, the DNA is TGTGCCAGCAGCCCGCTTGTACGGGACAGGGTACGGTCGAACACTGAAGCTTTCTTT. Translating it yields CASSPLVRDRVRSNTEAFF. This sequence joins TRBV4-2 and TRBJ1-1; 9 bases fit TRBD1. Germline assignment: CDR1 LGHNA and CDR2 YNFKEQ. The trim removed 4 bases at V and 1 base at J, leaving 16 bases unmatched. CDR3 length: 19 amino acids.

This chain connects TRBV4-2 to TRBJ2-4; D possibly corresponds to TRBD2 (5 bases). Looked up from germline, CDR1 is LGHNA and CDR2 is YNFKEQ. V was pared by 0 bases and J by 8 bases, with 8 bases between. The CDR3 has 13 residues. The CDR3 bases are TGTGCCAGCAGCCAAGACTTGAGGGACATTCAGTACTTC. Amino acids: CASSQDLRDIQYF.

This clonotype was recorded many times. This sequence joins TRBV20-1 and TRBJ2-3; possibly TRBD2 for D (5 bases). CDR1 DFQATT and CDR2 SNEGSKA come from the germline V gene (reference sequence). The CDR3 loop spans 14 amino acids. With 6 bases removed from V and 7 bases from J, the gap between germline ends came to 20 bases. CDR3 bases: TGCAGTGCCTCAGCCCTAGCTGTAACGCATACGCAGTATTTT. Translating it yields CSASALAVTHTQYF.

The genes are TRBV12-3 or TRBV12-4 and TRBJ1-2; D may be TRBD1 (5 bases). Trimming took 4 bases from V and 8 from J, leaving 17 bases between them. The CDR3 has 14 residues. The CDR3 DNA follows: TGTGCCAGCAGTTCCAACCGGGGGGAGGGAGGCTACACCTTC. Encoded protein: CASSSNRGEGGYTF.

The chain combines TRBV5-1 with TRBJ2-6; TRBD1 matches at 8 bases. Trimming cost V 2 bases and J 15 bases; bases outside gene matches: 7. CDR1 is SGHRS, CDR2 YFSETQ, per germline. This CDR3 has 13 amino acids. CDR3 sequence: CASSLPQTGDLTF. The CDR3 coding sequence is TGCGCCAGCAGCTTACCCCAGACAGGGGACCTGACTTTC. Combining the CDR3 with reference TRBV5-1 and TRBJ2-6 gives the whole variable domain KAGVTQTPRYLIKTRGQQVTLSCSPISGHRSVSWYQQTPGQGLQFLFEYFSETQRNKGNFPGRFSGRQFSNSRSEMNVSTLELGDSALYLCASSLPQTGDLTFGAGSRLTVL.

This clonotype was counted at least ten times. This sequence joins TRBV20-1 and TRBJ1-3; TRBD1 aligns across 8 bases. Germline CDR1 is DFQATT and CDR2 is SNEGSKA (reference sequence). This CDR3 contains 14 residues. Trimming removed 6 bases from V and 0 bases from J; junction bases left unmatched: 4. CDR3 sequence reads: CSALDRGSGNTIYF. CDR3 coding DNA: TGCAGTGCCCTTGACAGGGGCTCTGGAAACACCATATATTTT.

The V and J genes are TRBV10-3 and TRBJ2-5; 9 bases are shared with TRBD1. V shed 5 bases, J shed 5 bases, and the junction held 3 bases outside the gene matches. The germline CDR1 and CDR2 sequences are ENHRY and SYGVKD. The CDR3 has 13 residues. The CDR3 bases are TGTGCCATCAGTCCCGACAGGGGGGAGACCCAGTACTTC. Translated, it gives CAISPDRGETQYF.

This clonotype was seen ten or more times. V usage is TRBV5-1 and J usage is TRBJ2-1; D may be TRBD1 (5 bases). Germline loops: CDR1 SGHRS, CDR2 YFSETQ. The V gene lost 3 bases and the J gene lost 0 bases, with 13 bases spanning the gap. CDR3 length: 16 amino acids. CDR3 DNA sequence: TGCGCCAGCAGCTCTAGGGGTGGCTTCTCCTACAATGAGCAGTTCTTC. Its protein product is CASSSRGGFSYNEQFF.

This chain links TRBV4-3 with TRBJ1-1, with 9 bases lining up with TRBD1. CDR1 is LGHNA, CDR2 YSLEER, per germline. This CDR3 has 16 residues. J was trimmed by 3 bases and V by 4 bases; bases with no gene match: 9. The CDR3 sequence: CASSPLGQGFDTEAFF. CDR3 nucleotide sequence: TGCGCCAGCAGCCCTTTGGGACAGGGATTCGACACTGAAGCTTTCTTT.

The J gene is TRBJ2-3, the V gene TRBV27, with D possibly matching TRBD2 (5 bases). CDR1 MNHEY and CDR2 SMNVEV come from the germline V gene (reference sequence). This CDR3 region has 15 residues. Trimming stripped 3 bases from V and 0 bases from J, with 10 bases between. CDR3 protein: CASSFASKSTDTQYF. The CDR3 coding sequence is TGTGCCAGCAGTTTTGCTAGCAAAAGCACAGATACGCAGTATTTT.

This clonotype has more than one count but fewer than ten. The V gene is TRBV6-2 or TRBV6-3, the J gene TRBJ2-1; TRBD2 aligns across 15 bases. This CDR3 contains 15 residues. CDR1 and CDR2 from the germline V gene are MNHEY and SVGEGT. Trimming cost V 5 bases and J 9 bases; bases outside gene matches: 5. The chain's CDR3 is CASSRGLAGGGEQFF. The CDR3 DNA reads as TGTGCCAGCAGTAGGGGACTAGCGGGAGGTGGTGAGCAGTTCTTC.

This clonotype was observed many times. The CDR3 nucleotides read TGCAGCGTTTGGACAGGGAACAACTATGGCTACACCTTC. Translated: CSVWTGNNYGYTF. The genes are TRBV29-1 and TRBJ1-2, with 8 bases aligning to TRBD1. This CDR3 is built from 13 residues. Trimming took 5 bases from V and 2 from J; bases not matched to a gene: 4. The germline CDR1 and CDR2 sequences are SQVTM and ANQGSEA.

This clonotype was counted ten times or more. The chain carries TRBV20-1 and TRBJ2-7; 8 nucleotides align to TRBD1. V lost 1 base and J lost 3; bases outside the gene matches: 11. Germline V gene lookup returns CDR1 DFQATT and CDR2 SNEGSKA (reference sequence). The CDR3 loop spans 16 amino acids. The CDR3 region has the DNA TGCAGTGCTAGAGGGGACAACAGGGGGTCATACTACGAGCAGTACTTC. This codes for CSARGDNRGSYYEQYF.